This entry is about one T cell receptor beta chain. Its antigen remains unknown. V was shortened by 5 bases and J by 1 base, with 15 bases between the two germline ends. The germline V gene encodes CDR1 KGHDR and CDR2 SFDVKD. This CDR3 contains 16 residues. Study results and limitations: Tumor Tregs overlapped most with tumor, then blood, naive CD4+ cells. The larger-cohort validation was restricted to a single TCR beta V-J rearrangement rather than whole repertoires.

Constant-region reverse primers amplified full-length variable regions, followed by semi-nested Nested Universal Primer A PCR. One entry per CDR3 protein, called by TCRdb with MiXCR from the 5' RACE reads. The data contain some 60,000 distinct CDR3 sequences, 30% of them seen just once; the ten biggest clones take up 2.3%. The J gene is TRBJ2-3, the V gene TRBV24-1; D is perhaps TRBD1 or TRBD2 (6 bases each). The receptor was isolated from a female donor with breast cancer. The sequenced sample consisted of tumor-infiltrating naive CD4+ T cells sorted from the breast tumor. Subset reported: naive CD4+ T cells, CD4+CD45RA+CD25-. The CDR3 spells CATSVTGAVGTDTQYF. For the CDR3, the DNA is TGTGCCACCAGTGTGACGGGGGCTGTCGGCACAGATACGCAGTATTTT.